This T cell receptor (beta chain) was profiled in a study of blood T cell repertoires in COVID-19. Across the study: The United States, Italy and Spain were the sources of the acute and convalescent COVID-19 samples. The analysed material was cDNA or gDNA that came from T cells, B-cell-depleted T cells, or PBMCs.

Turning to this clone: At one boundary the junction diverges from the germline segment, which might be a read error.

Authors' methods: Reference gene primer amplification gave nucleated cell count estimates. Profiling relied on immunoSEQ multiplex PCR, and the TCRdb table lists in-frame clones only, not all of them. That table furnishes V, J and clone size, whereas the DNA furnished D and trimming. The data hold 98,000 or so clones, with roughly 82% observed a single time. This CDR3 region has 16 residues. Germline loops: CDR1 SSHAT, CDR2 FNYEAQ (reference sequence). The genes are TRBV7-7 and TRBJ2-1; 10 nucleotides match TRBD2. Sample: peripheral blood. The sequence was collected from a man between 60 and 70 years old with acute or convalescent COVID-19. The CDR3 DNA reads as TGTGCTAGCAGCTTAGGGTCTAGCGGGAGTTCCAATGAGCAGTTCTTC. Protein product: CASSLGSSGSSNEQFF. Based on the CDR3 plus reference TRBV7-7 and TRBJ2-1, the full variable domain is GAGVSQSPRYKVTKRGQDVTLRCDPISSHATLYWYQQALGQGPEFLTYFNYEAQPDKSGLPSDRFSAERPEGSISTLTIQRTEQRDSAMYRCASSLGSSGSSNEQFFGPGTRLTVL.